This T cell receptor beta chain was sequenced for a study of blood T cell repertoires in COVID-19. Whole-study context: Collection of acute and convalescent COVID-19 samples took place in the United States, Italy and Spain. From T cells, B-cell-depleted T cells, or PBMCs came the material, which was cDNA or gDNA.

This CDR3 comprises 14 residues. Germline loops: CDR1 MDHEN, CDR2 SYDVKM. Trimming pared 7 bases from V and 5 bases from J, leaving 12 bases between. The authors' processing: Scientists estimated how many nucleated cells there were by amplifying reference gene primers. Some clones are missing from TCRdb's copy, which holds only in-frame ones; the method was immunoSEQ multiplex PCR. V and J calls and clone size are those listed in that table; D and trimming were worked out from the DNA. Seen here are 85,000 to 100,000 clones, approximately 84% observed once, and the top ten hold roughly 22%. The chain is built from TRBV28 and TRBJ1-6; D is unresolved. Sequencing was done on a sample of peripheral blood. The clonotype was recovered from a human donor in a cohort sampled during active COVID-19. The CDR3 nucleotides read TGTGCCAGCAAGGACTTGAGGGATAATTCACCCCTCCACTTT. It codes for CASKDLRDNSPLHF. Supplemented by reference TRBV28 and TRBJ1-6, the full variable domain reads DVKVTQSSRYLVKRTGEKVFLECVQDMDHENMFWYRQDPGLGLRLIYFSYDVKMKEKGDIPEGYSVSREKKERFSLILESASTNQTSMYLCASKDLRDNSPLHFGNGTRLTVT.